The 26 T cell receptor beta chains below all came from one sample that was sequenced in a study of T cell responses to AZD1222 COVID-19 vaccine (dated by TCRdb to the early 2020s). The library was made by the immunoSEQ multiplex PCR assay. Sourced from immuneACCESS, this table was stored by TCRdb with only in-frame sequences that have V and J called. A share of the clones is absent; for the studies checked, an unresolved V gene accounts for under half, and the remainder has no known explanation. The sample includes approximately 210,000 clones, with approximately 90% observed a single time. The ten biggest clones cover around 3.7% of the sample. The time point label for this specimen denotes: about 28 days (+/-7) after the second vaccine dose. The sample consisted of peripheral blood, taken 28 days after the second AZD1222 dose. Receptor source: an adult who received the AZD1222 COVID-19 vaccine.

V gene TRBV4-2 combines with J gene TRBJ2-7, with D possibly being TRBD2 (5 bases). The germline gives CDR1 LGHNA, CDR2 YNFKEQ. Trimming stripped 4 bases from V and 2 bases from J, with 9 bases between. The CDR3 is made up of 13 amino acids. The CDR3 protein is CASSREIPYEQYF. CDR3 coding DNA: TGTGCCAGCAGCCGGGAGATCCCCTACGAGCAGTACTTC.

V gene TRBV6-5 combines with J gene TRBJ2-1, with D tentatively TRBD1 (6 bases). Trimming stripped 5 bases from V and 7 bases from J, with 9 bases between. From germline, CDR1 is MNHEY and CDR2 SVGAGI. The CDR3 spans 12 residues. This CDR3 is CASSPQGNEQFF. The CDR3 region has the DNA TGTGCCAGCAGTCCCCAGGGGAATGAGCAGTTCTTC.

The chain joins TRBV4-1 to TRBJ2-7, with D tentatively TRBD1 or TRBD2 (5 bases each). The length of the CDR3 is 13 residues. The germline V gene encodes CDR1 MGHRA and CDR2 YSYEKL. Between the trimmed V and J ends, which lost 0 bases and 7 bases, there was a span of 10 bases. The CDR3 DNA is TGCGCCAGCAGCCAAGAGGGACCAGGGGAGCAGTACTTC. It translates to CASSQEGPGEQYF.

CDR3 DNA sequence: TGTGCCAGCAGAAATCAGGGGAATCAGCCCCAGCATTTT. This gives the protein CASRNQGNQPQHF. This rearrangement joins TRBV28 to TRBJ1-5; perhaps TRBD1 as D (6 bases). CDR3 length: 13 residues. V lost 6 bases, J lost 4 bases, and 10 bases lay in between. CDR1 and CDR2 from the germline V gene are MDHEN and SYDVKM.

The chain carries TRBV27 and TRBJ1-4, with D uncertain. Germline CDR1 MNHEY, CDR2 SMNVEV (reference sequence). The V gene lost 5 bases and the J gene lost 2 bases, with 9 bases spanning the gap. This CDR3 has 14 residues. The CDR3 sequence: CASSDGYTNEKLFF. The CDR3 coding sequence is TGTGCCAGCAGTGATGGGTACACTAATGAAAAACTGTTTTTT.

This sequence joins TRBV5-1 and TRBJ1-2; 7 nucleotides match TRBD1. V lost 4 bases to trimming and J lost 1 base; unmatched junction nucleotides: 4. From germline, CDR1 is SGHRS and CDR2 YFSETQ. This CDR3 region has 14 residues. The DNA of the CDR3 is TGCGCCAGCAGCATCGGGACAGATAACTATGGCTACACCTTC. Protein product: CASSIGTDNYGYTF.

The chain is built from TRBV29-1 and TRBJ1-2; weak D call: TRBD1 (5 bases). Looked up from germline, CDR1 is SQVTM and CDR2 is ANQGSEA. The length of the CDR3 is 16 residues. V lost 4 bases and J lost 4, with 22 bases in between. CDR3 amino acids: CSVVGDLKGLIYGYTF. CDR3 in DNA: TGCAGCGTTGTGGGGGATTTAAAAGGACTGATCTATGGCTACACCTTC.

The J gene is TRBJ2-1, the V gene TRBV7-6; D unresolved. The CDR3 consists of 16 residues. Germline V gene lookup returns CDR1 SGHVS and CDR2 FNYEAQ. The V end was cut by 5 bases, the J end by 0 bases, with 14 bases between. As DNA, the CDR3 is TGTGCCAGCAGCCCTCAATCTTACAGCTCCTACAATGAGCAGTTCTTC. Amino acid sequence: CASSPQSYSSYNEQFF.

The rearrangement uses TRBV2 and TRBJ1-5; D remains unclear. The V and J ends lost 4 bases and 9 bases respectively, with 10 bases between them. The CDR3 has 12 residues. Germline V gives CDR1 SNHLY, CDR2 FYNNEI. The chain's CDR3 is CASSGLDGPQHF. The DNA for the CDR3 is TGTGCCAGCAGTGGACTGGACGGGCCCCAGCATTTT.

The V gene is TRBV30, the J gene TRBJ1-4; no definite D call. The CDR3 runs 13 residues. Trimming took 3 bases from V and 10 from J, leaving 15 bases between them. Germline assignment: CDR1 GTSNPN and CDR2 SVGIG (reference sequence). The CDR3 bases are TGTGCCTGGAGGATTCGGGGATCTGGAAAACTGTTTTTT. This translates into CAWRIRGSGKLFF.

The V and J genes are TRBV3-1 (or the pseudogene TRBV3-2) and TRBJ1-1; a weak D match, TRBD1 (5 bases). The CDR3 has 14 amino acids. The germline CDR1 and CDR2 sequences are LGHDT and YNNKEL (reference sequence). The V and J ends lost 1 base and 8 bases respectively, with 14 bases between them. The CDR3 DNA sequence: TGTGCCAGCAGCCAAGCGGGGACGGGTGAGGAAGCTTTCTTT. Its translation: CASSQAGTGEEAFF.

Details on this clone: The same CDR3 can be traced to other DNA sequences in this sample. This chain connects TRBV27 to TRBJ1-1, with a possible D match to TRBD1 (5 bases). Trimming cost V 0 bases and J 0 bases, with 8 bases left between them. CDR1 and CDR2 (germline): MNHEY, SMNVEV (reference sequence). The CDR3 has 15 amino acids. The CDR3, as DNA: TGTGCCAGCAGTTTATCGGCAGGGCTGAACACTGAAGCTTTCTTT. Protein: CASSLSAGLNTEAFF.

This clone was seen once. The chain combines TRBV6-5 with TRBJ1-6; tentative D call: TRBD1 (5 bases). The V end lost 3 bases, the J end lost 7 bases, and 10 bases lay between the germline ends. From germline, CDR1 is MNHEY and CDR2 SVGAGI. CDR3 length: 14 amino acids. This CDR3 is CASSYSGRNSPLHF. Written as DNA, the CDR3 is TGTGCCAGCAGTTATTCGGGGCGGAATTCACCCCTCCACTTT.

The chain is built from TRBV19 and TRBJ1-5, with D perhaps TRBD1 (5 bases). V shed 7 bases and J shed 4 bases, with 14 bases lying between them. Looked up from germline, CDR1 is LNHDA and CDR2 is SQIVND (reference sequence). This CDR3 contains 14 residues. This chain's CDR3 is CASTIARENQPQHF. CDR3 DNA: TGTGCCAGTACCATAGCCAGGGAAAATCAGCCCCAGCATTTT.

CDR3 nucleotide sequence: TGCGCCAGCAGCTCCCGACAGGGGGTGAACACTGAAGCTTTCTTT. Translated: CASSSRQGVNTEAFF. The V call is TRBV5-1, the J call TRBJ1-1, with 9 bases matching TRBD1. V gave up 3 bases and J gave up 0 bases; unmatched junction bases: 3. CDR3 length: 15 amino acids. Germline loops: CDR1 SGHRS, CDR2 YFSETQ.

V is TRBV28 and J is TRBJ2-7; D is undetermined. This CDR3 region has 14 residues. Trimming shortened V by 2 bases and J by 0 bases, and 8 bases separated the two germline ends. CDR1 is MDHEN, CDR2 SYDVKM, per germline. The CDR3 DNA reads as TGTGCCAGCAGTTTACTGGCGGACTCCTACGAGCAGTACTTC. This sequence encodes CASSLLADSYEQYF.

J is TRBJ1-2 and V is TRBV25-1; no definite D call. V was clipped by 4 bases and J by 5 bases, with 5 bases between them. This CDR3 has 11 amino acids. Per the germline V gene, CDR1 is MGHDK and CDR2 is SYGVNS. CDR3 coding DNA: TGTGCCAGCAGTGGAGGGTATGGCTACACCTTC. The encoded protein is CASSGGYGYTF.

The chain recombines TRBV28 with TRBJ2-7; TRBD2 is a possible D gene (5 bases). In germline, CDR1 is MDHEN, CDR2 SYDVKM. The CDR3 length is 14 residues. V was cut by 7 bases and J by 3 bases, with 16 bases left in between. CDR3 bases: TGTGCCAGCACCCCTTCACCGGGGATCTACGAGCAGTACTTC. This gives the protein CASTPSPGIYEQYF.

The chain joins TRBV7-2 to TRBJ2-7; 11 bases are shared with TRBD1. V shed 3 bases and J 4 bases; nucleotides not matched to a gene: 2. The CDR3 sequence is 14 residues long. The germline V gene has CDR1 SGHTA and CDR2 FQGNSA. DNA for the CDR3: TGTGCCAGCAGCTTCGGGACAGGGGGTTACGAGCAGTACTTC. Translated, it gives CASSFGTGGYEQYF.

V and J are TRBV7-8 and TRBJ2-3, with 8 bases lining up with TRBD1. V gave up 2 bases and J gave up 1 base; unmatched junction bases: 11. Germline assignment: CDR1 SGHVS and CDR2 FQNEAQ. The CDR3 has 18 residues. The CDR3 here is CASSLIGQGARGTDTQYF. CDR3 nucleotide sequence: TGTGCCAGCAGCTTAATTGGTCAGGGGGCGCGGGGCACAGATACGCAGTATTTT.

The chain couples TRBV7-2 to TRBJ2-1; 8 positions match TRBD2. The CDR3 consists of 16 residues. From germline, CDR1 is SGHTA and CDR2 FQGNSA. V dropped 0 bases and J dropped 2; count of bases not matched to a gene: 3. This chain's CDR3 is CASSLASTSAYNEQFF. The CDR3 nucleotides read TGTGCCAGCAGCTTAGCGTCGACTAGCGCCTACAATGAGCAGTTCTTC.

Of note for this clone: At the DNA level, this CDR3 is encoded by other sequences in the same sample as well. V gene TRBV7-2 combines with J gene TRBJ2-3; D is ambiguous. V was pared by 4 bases and J by 2 bases, with 7 bases between. The CDR3 sequence is 13 residues long. Germline CDR1 SGHTA, CDR2 FQGNSA. CDR3: CASSSRVTDTQYF. The CDR3 DNA is TGTGCCAGCAGCTCCCGGGTCACAGATACGCAGTATTTT.

The genes are TRBV27 and TRBJ2-1, with TRBD1 matching over 11 bases. The V and J ends lost 2 bases and 6 bases, in that order; junction bases with no gene match: 12. This CDR3 has 18 amino acids. Germline assignment: CDR1 MNHEY and CDR2 SMNVEV (reference sequence). The CDR3 loop reads CASSLNSRGQGEGNEQFF. The CDR3 DNA reads TGTGCCAGCAGTTTAAATTCCCGGGGACAGGGGGAAGGCAATGAGCAGTTCTTC.

The rearrangement uses TRBV11-2 and TRBJ1-2, with TRBD1 identical over 10 bases. V was pared by 5 bases and J by 8 bases, with 5 bases of the junction left unmatched. CDR3 size: 13 residues. In germline, CDR1 is SGHAT, CDR2 FQNNGV. The CDR3 protein is CASSRMGQGGYTF. DNA for the CDR3: TGTGCCAGCAGCCGGATGGGACAGGGGGGCTACACCTTC.

This chain links TRBV28 with TRBJ2-3; D remains unclear. The CDR3 is made up of 14 amino acids. V gave up 3 bases and J gave up 2 bases, with 9 bases separating them. Looked up from germline, CDR1 is MDHEN and CDR2 is SYDVKM. The DNA for the CDR3 is TGTGCCAGCAGTTTGTCACAGATCACAGATACGCAGTATTTT. As protein: CASSLSQITDTQYF.

The chain joins TRBV9 to TRBJ1-1, with D possibly matching TRBD1 (6 bases). Germline V gene data show CDR1 as SGDLS and CDR2 as YYNGEE. V was trimmed by 0 bases and J by 3 bases, leaving 12 bases between them. CDR3 length: 15 residues. CDR3 DNA: TGTGCCAGCAGCGTAGTCGATAGGGGGGACACTGAAGCTTTCTTT. Protein: CASSVVDRGDTEAFF.